The next 25 T cell receptor beta chains were all read from a single sample in a study of blood T cells in healthy people across ages. A second PCR, run for about 7 to 11 cycles, used a sample-barcoded 5' primer plus a J-beta primer mix. TCRdb re-called the 5' RACE reads through MiXCR, storing one row per CDR3 protein. Of about 1.7 million distinct CDR3 sequences in the sample, under 30% are singletons; the top ten hold approximately 7.7%. Source material: blood. Receptors were obtained from a woman in her thirties in good health.

The sample holds a few counts of this clonotype. The gene calls are TRBV20-1 and TRBJ2-7; 8 nucleotides match TRBD1. The CDR3 runs 12 residues. The germline V gene has CDR1 DFQATT and CDR2 SNEGSKA (reference sequence). With 8 bases clipped from V and 1 base from J, the junction kept 4 bases outside the gene matches. DNA for the CDR3: TGCAGTCCAGGACAGGGTTCCTACGAGCAGTACTTC. Its protein is CSPGQGSYEQYF.

The CDR3 loop reads CSAVRSRNYNEQYF. As DNA, the CDR3 is TGCAGTGCTGTCAGGTCGCGGAATTACAATGAGCAGTACTTC. V is TRBV20-1 and J is TRBJ2-7; D is unclear. CDR1 is DFQATT and CDR2 is SNEGSKA in the germline V gene (reference sequence). The CDR3 covers 14 residues. Trimming pared 5 bases from V and 7 bases from J, leaving 21 bases between.

This clonotype was observed many times. The chain carries TRBV12-3 or TRBV12-4 and TRBJ2-6, with TRBD2 as a possible D gene (5 bases). V dropped 4 bases and J dropped 0 bases, with 10 bases sitting between them. This CDR3 is built from 16 residues. The DNA for the CDR3 is TGTGCCAGCAGTTCCCGCAGCGGCTCTGGGGCCAACGTCCTGACTTTC. Protein product: CASSSRSGSGANVLTF.

The V and J genes are TRBV5-1 and TRBJ2-3; D may be TRBD2 (6 bases). Per germline, CDR1 SGHRS and CDR2 YFSETQ. Trimming removed 4 bases at V and 7 bases at J, with 22 bases between. The CDR3 totals 16 residues. The CDR3 DNA is TGCGCCAGCAGCCCCACCGACGGGGGATCCCGCAATACGCAGTATTTT. This sequence encodes CASSPTDGGSRNTQYF.

Notes on this clonotype: A junction boundary mismatches the germline segment, possibly from a read error. The rearrangement uses TRBV12-3 or TRBV12-4 and TRBJ2-7; the D gene could be TRBD1 or TRBD2 (7 bases each). The CDR3 is 15 amino acids. In nucleotides, the CDR3 is TGTGCCAGCAGTTTAGTGCAGGGGGGGGCCTACGGGCAGTACTTC. Protein product: CASSLVQGGAYGQYF.

This clonotype was seen ten or more times. V gene TRBV3-1 combines with J gene TRBJ2-1; D remains unclear. The CDR3 has 16 residues. V was trimmed by 1 base and J by 0 bases, leaving 10 bases between them. From germline, CDR1 is LGHDT and CDR2 YNNKEL (reference sequence). CDR3 amino acids: CASSQGGSSSYNEQFF. CDR3 coding DNA: TGTGCCAGCAGCCAAGGTGGTTCAAGCTCCTACAATGAGCAGTTCTTC.

This rearrangement joins TRBV13 to TRBJ2-7; maybe TRBD2 (5 bases). The V end was cut by 5 bases, the J end by 1 base, with 12 bases between. This CDR3 has 14 amino acids. The germline gives CDR1 PRHDT, CDR2 FYEKMQ (reference sequence). The CDR3 spells CASSRDVPSYEQYF. Here the CDR3 DNA reads TGTGCCAGCAGCCGGGATGTCCCGTCCTACGAGCAGTACTTC.

Many counts were recorded for this clonotype. The chain links TRBV4-3 to TRBJ2-1; 9 bases fit TRBD2. V dropped 0 bases and J dropped 8; count of bases not matched to a gene: 14. The CDR3 totals 18 residues. CDR1 is LGHNA, CDR2 YSLEER, per germline. In nucleotides, the CDR3 is TGCGCCAGCAGCCAAGATATGGGGAATAGCGGGAGAGGGGATGAGCAGTTCTTC. This translates into CASSQDMGNSGRGDEQFF.

Comment on this clonotype: Being one base from a much bigger clone, this may be a read error. The chain carries TRBV3-1 and TRBJ2-5; D ambiguous. The end of the DNA fits TRBJ2-1 better, so the J call may be wrong. This CDR3 comprises 17 residues. In germline, CDR1 is LGHDT, CDR2 YNNKEL (reference sequence). The CDR3 nucleotides are TGTGCCAGCAGCCAAGTTCTTCCCGCATCGTTCCAAGAGACCCAGTTCTTC. Protein sequence: CASSQVLPASFQETQFF.

This clonotype appeared a few times. This chain uses TRBV20-1 with TRBJ2-3; 9 nucleotides align to TRBD2. Per germline, CDR1 DFQATT and CDR2 SNEGSKA (reference sequence). V lost 0 bases to trimming and J lost 5 bases; unmatched junction nucleotides: 12. This CDR3 region has 17 residues. Written as DNA, the CDR3 is TGCAGTGCTAGAGATCCCCGGAAAGCGGGGGGCGGAGATACGCAGTATTTT. Its translation: CSARDPRKAGGGDTQYF.

The chain employs TRBV18 and TRBJ2-7; unclear D gene. The germline V gene has CDR1 KGHSH and CDR2 LQKENI. V lost 4 bases to trimming and J lost 12 bases, with 22 bases between them. The CDR3 is 14 amino acids. CDR3 sequence (DNA): TGTGCCAGCTCACTTGACCCGCGGTCGGAGACCCCGTACTTC. Protein product: CASSLDPRSETPYF.

Only a few counts were recorded for this clonotype. The rearrangement uses TRBV18 and TRBJ1-4; D is ambiguous. The germline CDR1 and CDR2 sequences are KGHSH and LQKENI. The CDR3 is 16 amino acids. V gave up 0 bases and J gave up 7 bases, with 15 bases separating them. The CDR3 nucleotides are TGTGCCAGCTCACCACCTCAGGCCCCAGGCATTGAAAAACTGTTTTTT. Amino acid sequence: CASSPPQAPGIEKLFF.

The chain joins TRBV5-1 to TRBJ2-5, with 9 bases matching TRBD2. Germline assignment: CDR1 SGHRS and CDR2 YFSETQ. This CDR3 is 16 amino acids long. The V and J ends lost 4 bases and 5 bases, in that order; junction bases with no gene match: 12. The CDR3 sequence is CASSQSGGIGTETQYF. CDR3 nucleotide sequence: TGCGCCAGCAGCCAAAGCGGGGGGATAGGAACGGAGACCCAGTACTTC. Using reference TRBV5-1 and TRBJ2-5 for the parts outside the CDR3, the full variable domain is KAGVTQTPRYLIKTRGQQVTLSCSPISGHRSVSWYQQTPGQGLQFLFEYFSETQRNKGNFPGRFSGRQFSNSRSEMNVSTLELGDSALYLCASSQSGGIGTETQYFGPGTRLLVL.

This clonotype occurred a few times. The rearrangement links TRBV7-2 to TRBJ2-3; TRBD2 matches at 14 bases. Per the germline V gene, CDR1 is SGHTA and CDR2 is FQGNSA. CDR3 size: 19 residues. The ends lost 2 bases at V and 2 bases at J; junction bases unmatched: 9. CDR3 loop: CASSLLSGTSGSNTDTQYF. As DNA, the CDR3 is TGTGCCAGCAGCTTACTGTCCGGGACTAGCGGGAGTAACACAGATACGCAGTATTTT. Together with reference TRBV7-2 and TRBJ2-3, the CDR3 gives the full variable domain: GAGVSQSPSNKVTEKGKDVELRCDPISGHTALYWYRQSLGQGLEFLIYFQGNSAPDKSGLPSDRFSAERTGGSVSTLTIQRTQQEDSAVYLCASSLLSGTSGSNTDTQYFGPGTRLTVL.

V usage is TRBV5-1 and J usage is TRBJ2-1, with unresolved D. Trimming took off 4 bases at V and 8 bases at J, with 16 bases between the two ends. CDR1 SGHRS and CDR2 YFSETQ come from the germline V gene. This CDR3 comprises 14 residues. CDR3 loop: CASSPYTPGDEQFF. The CDR3 DNA is TGCGCCAGCAGCCCCTACACCCCTGGGGATGAGCAGTTCTTC. Together with reference TRBV5-1 and TRBJ2-1, the CDR3 gives the full variable domain: KAGVTQTPRYLIKTRGQQVTLSCSPISGHRSVSWYQQTPGQGLQFLFEYFSETQRNKGNFPGRFSGRQFSNSRSEMNVSTLELGDSALYLCASSPYTPGDEQFFGPGTRLTVL.

The V gene is TRBV3-1, the J gene TRBJ2-5; 7 bases line up with TRBD2. The CDR3 consists of 16 residues. The ends lost 5 bases at V and 2 bases at J; junction bases unmatched: 11. Germline assignment: CDR1 LGHDT and CDR2 YNNKEL (reference sequence). CDR3 amino acids: CASSSHVSGTQETQYF. CDR3 in DNA: TGTGCCAGCAGCTCCCACGTGAGCGGGACTCAAGAGACCCAGTACTTC.

The chain carries TRBV27 and TRBJ2-1; 8 bases map to TRBD2. Germline-derived CDR1 and CDR2 are MNHEY and SMNVEV (reference sequence). The CDR3 loop spans 20 amino acids. V shed 5 bases, J shed 2 bases, and the junction held 20 bases outside the gene matches. CDR3 loop: CASSRAGGGDGLVAYNEQFF. CDR3 nucleotides: TGTGCCAGCAGTCGCGCCGGGGGGGGTGACGGCTTGGTGGCCTACAATGAGCAGTTCTTC.

The gene calls are TRBV12-3 or TRBV12-4 and TRBJ1-1, with D possibly being TRBD1 (5 bases). The CDR3 covers 14 residues. Trimming cost V 2 bases and J 4 bases, with 11 bases left between them. The CDR3 nucleotides are TGTGCCAGCAGTTTAATGCAGGGAGGCACTGAAGCTTTCTTT. This codes for CASSLMQGGTEAFF.

The chain is built from TRBV5-1 and TRBJ1-2, with D uncertain. Germline CDR1 is SGHRS and CDR2 is YFSETQ. CDR3 length: 15 residues. Trimming removed 0 bases from V and 3 bases from J, with 12 bases in between. The CDR3 DNA sequence: TGCGCCAGCAGCTTGGGAGCGTGGCAGGACTATGGCTACACCTTC. As protein: CASSLGAWQDYGYTF. The full variable domain, in which reference TRBV5-1 and TRBJ1-2 provide the parts outside the CDR3, is KAGVTQTPRYLIKTRGQQVTLSCSPISGHRSVSWYQQTPGQGLQFLFEYFSETQRNKGNFPGRFSGRQFSNSRSEMNVSTLELGDSALYLCASSLGAWQDYGYTFGSGTRLTVV.

The chain joins TRBV10-3 to TRBJ2-2; TRBD1 aligns across 7 bases. The CDR3 has 15 residues. Germline values: CDR1 ENHRY, CDR2 SYGVKD. J lost 7 bases, V lost 1 base, and 6 bases had no gene match. The CDR3 nucleotides are TGTGCCATCAGTGAGTTCGCACAGGGGAACGGGGAGCTGTTTTTT. This codes for CAISEFAQGNGELFF.

The V call is TRBV5-1, the J call TRBJ2-7, with 9 bases matching TRBD2. The CDR3 has 16 residues. With 0 bases clipped from V and 2 bases from J, the junction kept 6 bases outside the gene matches. Germline V CDR1 and CDR2: SGHRS, YFSETQ. CDR3 nucleotides: TGCGCCAGCAGCTTGGGGGCTAGCGGGGTTACCTACGAGCAGTACTTC. Translating it yields CASSLGASGVTYEQYF. Based on the CDR3 plus reference TRBV5-1 and TRBJ2-7, the full variable domain is KAGVTQTPRYLIKTRGQQVTLSCSPISGHRSVSWYQQTPGQGLQFLFEYFSETQRNKGNFPGRFSGRQFSNSRSEMNVSTLELGDSALYLCASSLGASGVTYEQYFGPGTRLTVT.

This clonotype was observed at least ten times. V is TRBV5-1 and J is TRBJ2-3; possibly TRBD1 for D (6 bases). The CDR3 has 15 amino acids. Germline V gives CDR1 SGHRS, CDR2 YFSETQ. V lost 1 base and J 3 bases, leaving 12 bases between the germline ends. DNA of the CDR3: TGCGCCAGCAGCTTGACAGGGCCCTATACAGATACGCAGTATTTT. It yields the protein CASSLTGPYTDTQYF.

This clonotype showed up many times. The V and J genes are TRBV5-1 and TRBJ2-7, with TRBD1 matching over 9 bases. The length of the CDR3 is 14 residues. Looked up from germline, CDR1 is SGHRS and CDR2 is YFSETQ. The V and J ends lost 3 bases and 6 bases, in that order; junction bases with no gene match: 7. The CDR3 loop is CASSSGTGGGEQYF. In DNA form, the CDR3 reads TGCGCCAGCAGCTCCGGTACAGGGGGCGGCGAGCAGTACTTC.

This clonotype was counted only a few times. The chain links TRBV28 to TRBJ2-7; 7 nucleotides match TRBD1. Germline V gene data show CDR1 as MDHEN and CDR2 as SYDVKM. This CDR3 comprises 15 residues. V lost 5 bases to trimming and J lost 3 bases; unmatched junction nucleotides: 10. The CDR3 coding sequence is TGTGCCAGCAGTGCAGGGGGTGTTGGGGACTACGAGCAGTACTTC. Amino acids: CASSAGGVGDYEQYF.

To note about this clonotype: At one boundary the junction diverges from the germline segment, which might be a read error. This chain links TRBV7-2 with TRBJ1-1; maybe TRBD1 (5 bases). This CDR3 comprises 13 residues. The germline V gene has CDR1 SGHTA and CDR2 FQGNSA. For the CDR3, the DNA is TGTGCCAGCAGCTTAGTACAGGACACTGGAGCTTTCTTT. Protein: CASSLVQDTGAFF. The complete variable domain, with remaining parts taken from reference TRBV7-2 and TRBJ1-1, reads GAGVSQSPSNKVTEKGKDVELRCDPISGHTALYWYRQSLGQGLEFLIYFQGNSAPDKSGLPSDRFSAERTGGSVSTLTIQRTQQEDSAVYLCASSLVQDTGAFFGQGTRLTVV.